This section outlines one T cell receptor beta chain sequence together with its context. Sequenced by immunoSEQ multiplex PCR; TCRdb stores in-frame clones only, minus some. The table records about 280,000 clones, roughly 80% of them present only once. This entry is derived from a study of blood T cell repertoires in COVID-19. Trimming took 0 bases from V and 4 from J; bases not matched to a gene: 3. The CDR3 length is 16 residues. The germline gives CDR1 SGHVS, CDR2 FQNEAQ. The chain employs TRBV7-8 and TRBJ1-6; 7 bases align to TRBD1. Material: PBMCs or T cells enriched from blood (not recorded which). The receptor was derived from a man aged 40-49 years who had been exposed to COVID-19. The CDR3 DNA reads TGTGCCAGCAGCTTAGCGCTACAGGGGTATAATTCACCCCTCCACTTT. Translated, it gives CASSLALQGYNSPLHF.